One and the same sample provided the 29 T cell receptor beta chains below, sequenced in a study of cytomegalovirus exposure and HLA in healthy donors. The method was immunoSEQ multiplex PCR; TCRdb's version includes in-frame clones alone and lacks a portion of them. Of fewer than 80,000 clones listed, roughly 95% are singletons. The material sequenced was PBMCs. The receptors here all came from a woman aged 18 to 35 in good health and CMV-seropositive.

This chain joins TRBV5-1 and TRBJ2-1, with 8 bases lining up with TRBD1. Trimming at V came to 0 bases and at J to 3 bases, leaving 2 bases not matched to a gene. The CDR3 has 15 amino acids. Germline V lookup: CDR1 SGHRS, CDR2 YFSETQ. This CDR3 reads CASSLDGQGYNEQFF. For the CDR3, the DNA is TGCGCCAGCAGCTTGGATGGACAGGGCTACAATGAGCAGTTCTTC.

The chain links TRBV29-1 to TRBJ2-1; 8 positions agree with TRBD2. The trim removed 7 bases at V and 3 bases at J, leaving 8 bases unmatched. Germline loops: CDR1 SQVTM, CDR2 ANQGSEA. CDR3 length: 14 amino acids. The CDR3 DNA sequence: TGCAGCGGCAGTACTAGCGGAATCTACAATGAGCAGTTCTTC. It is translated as CSGSTSGIYNEQFF.

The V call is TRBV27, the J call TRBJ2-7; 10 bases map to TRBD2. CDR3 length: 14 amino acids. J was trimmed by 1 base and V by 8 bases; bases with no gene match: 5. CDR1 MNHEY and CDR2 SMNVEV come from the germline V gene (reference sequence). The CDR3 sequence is CASGEREGSYEQYF. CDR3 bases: TGTGCCAGCGGGGAGCGGGAGGGGTCCTACGAGCAGTACTTC.

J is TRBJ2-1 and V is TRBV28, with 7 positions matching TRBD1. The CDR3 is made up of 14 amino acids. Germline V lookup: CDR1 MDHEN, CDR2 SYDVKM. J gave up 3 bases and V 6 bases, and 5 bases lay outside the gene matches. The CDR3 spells CASRPGQIYNEQFF. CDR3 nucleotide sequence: TGTGCCAGCAGACCGGGACAGATCTACAATGAGCAGTTCTTC.

The chain's CDR3 is CASSLGEFHQPQHF. As DNA, the CDR3 is TGTGCCAGCAGTTTGGGAGAGTTCCATCAGCCCCAGCATTTT. The chain couples TRBV28 to TRBJ1-5; the D is unclear. V dropped 3 bases and J dropped 5 bases, with 11 bases sitting between them. Germline V lookup: CDR1 MDHEN, CDR2 SYDVKM. This CDR3 contains 14 residues.

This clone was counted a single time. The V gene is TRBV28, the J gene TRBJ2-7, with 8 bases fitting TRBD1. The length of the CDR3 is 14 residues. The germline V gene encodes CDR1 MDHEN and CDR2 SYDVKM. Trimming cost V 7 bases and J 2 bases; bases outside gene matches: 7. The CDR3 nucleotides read TGTGCCAGCATGCCGGACAGGGCAGCCTACGAGCAGTACTTC. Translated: CASMPDRAAYEQYF.

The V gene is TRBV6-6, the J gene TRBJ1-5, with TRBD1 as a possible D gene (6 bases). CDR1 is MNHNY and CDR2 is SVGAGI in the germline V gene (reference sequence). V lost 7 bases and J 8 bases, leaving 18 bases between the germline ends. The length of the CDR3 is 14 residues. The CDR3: CASTNQGFQKPQHF. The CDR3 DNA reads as TGTGCCAGCACAAACCAGGGGTTTCAAAAGCCCCAGCATTTT.

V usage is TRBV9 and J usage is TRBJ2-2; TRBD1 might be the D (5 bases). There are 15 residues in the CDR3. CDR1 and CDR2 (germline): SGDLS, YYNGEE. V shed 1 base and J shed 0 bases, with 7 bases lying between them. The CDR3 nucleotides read TGTGCCAGCAGCGTAAGGGGCGCGAACACCGGGGAGCTGTTTTTT. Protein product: CASSVRGANTGELFF. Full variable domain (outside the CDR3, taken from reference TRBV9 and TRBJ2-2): DSGVTQTPKHLITATGQRVTLRCSPRSGDLSVYWYQQSLDQGLQFLIQYYNGEERAKGNILERFSAQQFPDLHSELNLSSLELGDSALYFCASSVRGANTGELFFGEGSRLTVL.

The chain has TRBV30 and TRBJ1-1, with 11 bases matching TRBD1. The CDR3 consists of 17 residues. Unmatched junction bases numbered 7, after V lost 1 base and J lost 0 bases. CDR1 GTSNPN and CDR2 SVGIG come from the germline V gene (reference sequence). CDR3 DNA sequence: TGTGCCTGGAGTGAAGGGACAGGGGGTAGAATGAACACTGAAGCTTTCTTT. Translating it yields CAWSEGTGGRMNTEAFF.

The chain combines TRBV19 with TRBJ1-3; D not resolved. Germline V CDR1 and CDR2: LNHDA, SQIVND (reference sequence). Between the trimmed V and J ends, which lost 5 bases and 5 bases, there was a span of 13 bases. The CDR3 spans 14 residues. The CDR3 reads CASSPGLKRNTIYF. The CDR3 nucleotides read TGTGCCAGTAGTCCCGGGTTAAAGAGAAACACCATATATTTT.

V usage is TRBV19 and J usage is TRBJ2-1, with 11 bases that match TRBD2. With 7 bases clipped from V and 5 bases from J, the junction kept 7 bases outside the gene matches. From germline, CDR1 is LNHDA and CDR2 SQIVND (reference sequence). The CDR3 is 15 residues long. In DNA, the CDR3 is TGTGCCAGTACCCCGACTAGCGGGACCCACAATGAGCAGTTCTTC. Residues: CASTPTSGTHNEQFF.

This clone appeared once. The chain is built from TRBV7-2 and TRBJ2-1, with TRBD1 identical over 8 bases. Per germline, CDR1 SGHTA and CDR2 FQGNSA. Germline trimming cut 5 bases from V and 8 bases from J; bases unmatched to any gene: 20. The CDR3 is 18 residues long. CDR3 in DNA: TGTGCCAGCAGCCTCCTCCACCCCCCGGGACAGGCAACCGATGAGCAGTTCTTC. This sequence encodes CASSLLHPPGQATDEQFF.

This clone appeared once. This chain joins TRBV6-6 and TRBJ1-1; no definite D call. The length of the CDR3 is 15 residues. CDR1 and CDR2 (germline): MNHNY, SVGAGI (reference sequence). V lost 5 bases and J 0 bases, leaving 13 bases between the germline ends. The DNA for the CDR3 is TGTGCCAGCAGTCGACACTCAGACATGAACACTGAAGCTTTCTTT. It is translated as CASSRHSDMNTEAFF.

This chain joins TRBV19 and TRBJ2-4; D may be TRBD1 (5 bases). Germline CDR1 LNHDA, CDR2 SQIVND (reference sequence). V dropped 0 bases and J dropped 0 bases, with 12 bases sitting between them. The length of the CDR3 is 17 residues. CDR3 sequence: CASSIDRGLIAKNIQYF. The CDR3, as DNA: TGTGCCAGTAGTATAGATAGGGGCCTCATAGCCAAAAACATTCAGTACTTC. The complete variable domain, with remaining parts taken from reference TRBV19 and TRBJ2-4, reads DGGITQSPKYLFRKEGQNVTLSCEQNLNHDAMYWYRQDPGQGLRLIYYSQIVNDFQKGDIAEGYSVSREKKESFPLTVTSAQKNPTAFYLCASSIDRGLIAKNIQYFGAGTRLSVL.

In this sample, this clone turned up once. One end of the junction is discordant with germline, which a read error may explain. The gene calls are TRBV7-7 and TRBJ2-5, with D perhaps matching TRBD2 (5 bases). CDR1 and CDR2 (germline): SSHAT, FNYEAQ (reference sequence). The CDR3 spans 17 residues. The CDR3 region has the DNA TGTGCTAGCAGCTTAGGGCTACGGGGAATGTACCAAGAGACCCAGTACTTC. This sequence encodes CASSLGLRGMYQETQYF.

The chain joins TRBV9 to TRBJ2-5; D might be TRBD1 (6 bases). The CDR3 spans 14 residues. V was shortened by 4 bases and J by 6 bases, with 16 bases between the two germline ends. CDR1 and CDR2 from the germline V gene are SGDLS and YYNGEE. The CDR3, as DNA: TGTGCCAGCAGCCCCCAGGGGCGCAGACAGACCCAGTACTTC. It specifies CASSPQGRRQTQYF. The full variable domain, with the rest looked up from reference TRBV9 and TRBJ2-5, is DSGVTQTPKHLITATGQRVTLRCSPRSGDLSVYWYQQSLDQGLQFLIQYYNGEERAKGNILERFSAQQFPDLHSELNLSSLELGDSALYFCASSPQGRRQTQYFGPGTRLLVL.

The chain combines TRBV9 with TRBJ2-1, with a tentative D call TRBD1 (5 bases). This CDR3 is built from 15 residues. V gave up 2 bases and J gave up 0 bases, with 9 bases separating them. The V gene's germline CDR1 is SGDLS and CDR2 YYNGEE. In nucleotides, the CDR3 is TGTGCCAGCAGCGTGGGGCGATACTCCTACAATGAGCAGTTCTTC. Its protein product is CASSVGRYSYNEQFF.

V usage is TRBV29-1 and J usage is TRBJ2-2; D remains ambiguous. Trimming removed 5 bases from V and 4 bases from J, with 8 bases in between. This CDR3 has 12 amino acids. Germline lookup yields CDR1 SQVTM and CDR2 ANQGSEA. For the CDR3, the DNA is TGCAGCGTTTACTCCCTCACCGGGGAGCTGTTTTTT. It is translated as CSVYSLTGELFF.

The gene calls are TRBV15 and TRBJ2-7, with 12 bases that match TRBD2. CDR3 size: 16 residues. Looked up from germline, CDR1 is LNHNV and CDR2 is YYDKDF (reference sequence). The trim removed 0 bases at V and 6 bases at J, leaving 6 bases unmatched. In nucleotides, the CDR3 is TGTGCCACCAGCAGAGATTTGAGACTAGCGGGAGTCGAGCAGTACTTC. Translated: CATSRDLRLAGVEQYF.

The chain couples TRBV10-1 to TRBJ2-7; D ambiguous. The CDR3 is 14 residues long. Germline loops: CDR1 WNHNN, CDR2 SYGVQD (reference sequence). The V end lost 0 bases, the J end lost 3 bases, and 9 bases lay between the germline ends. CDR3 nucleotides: TGCGCCAGCAGTGAGTCCAACAGCTACTACGAGCAGTACTTC. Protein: CASSESNSYYEQYF.

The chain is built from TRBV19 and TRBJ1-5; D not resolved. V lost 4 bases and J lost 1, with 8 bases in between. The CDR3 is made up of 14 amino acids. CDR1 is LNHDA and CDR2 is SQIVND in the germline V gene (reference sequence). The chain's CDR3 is CASSRRLSNQPQHF. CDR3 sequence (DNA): TGTGCCAGTAGTAGGAGGTTGAGCAATCAGCCCCAGCATTTT.

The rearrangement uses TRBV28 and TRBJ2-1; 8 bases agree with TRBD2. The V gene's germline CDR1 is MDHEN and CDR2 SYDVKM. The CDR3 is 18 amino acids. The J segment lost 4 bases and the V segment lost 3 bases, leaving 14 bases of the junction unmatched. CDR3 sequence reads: CASSFKAGGGGLYNEQFF. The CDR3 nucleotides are TGTGCCAGCAGTTTTAAGGCGGGGGGTGGTGGACTTTACAATGAGCAGTTCTTC.

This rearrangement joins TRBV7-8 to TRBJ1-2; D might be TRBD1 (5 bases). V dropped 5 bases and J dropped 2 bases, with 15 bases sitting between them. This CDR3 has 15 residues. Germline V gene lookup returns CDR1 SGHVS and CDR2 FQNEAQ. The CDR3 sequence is CASSTRQTLNYGYTF. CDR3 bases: TGTGCCAGCAGCACGCGACAGACACTAAACTATGGCTACACCTTC.

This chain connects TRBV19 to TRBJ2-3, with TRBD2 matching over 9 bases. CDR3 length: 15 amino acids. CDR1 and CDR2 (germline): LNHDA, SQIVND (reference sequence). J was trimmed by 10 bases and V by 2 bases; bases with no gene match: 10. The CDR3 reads CASSILPGLAPAQYF. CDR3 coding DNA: TGTGCCAGTAGTATACTACCGGGACTAGCCCCAGCGCAGTATTTT.

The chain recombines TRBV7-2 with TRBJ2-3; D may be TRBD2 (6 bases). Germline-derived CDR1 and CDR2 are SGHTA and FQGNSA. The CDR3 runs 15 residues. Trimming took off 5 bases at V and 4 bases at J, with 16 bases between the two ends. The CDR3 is CASSPSGGRADTQYF. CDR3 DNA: TGTGCCAGCAGCCCCAGCGGAGGGCGGGCAGATACGCAGTATTTT.

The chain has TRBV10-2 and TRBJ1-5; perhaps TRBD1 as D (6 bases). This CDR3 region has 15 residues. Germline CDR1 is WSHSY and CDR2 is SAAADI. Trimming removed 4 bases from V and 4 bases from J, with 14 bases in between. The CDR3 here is CASSALQGGNQPQHF. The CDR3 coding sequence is TGCGCCAGCAGTGCCCTACAGGGTGGTAATCAGCCCCAGCATTTT.

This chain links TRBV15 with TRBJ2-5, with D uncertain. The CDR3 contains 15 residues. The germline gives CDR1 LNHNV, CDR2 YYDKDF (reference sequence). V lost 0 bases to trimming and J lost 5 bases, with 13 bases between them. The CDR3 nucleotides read TGTGCCACCAGCAGAGATATCGAGACTTTCGAGACCCAGTACTTC. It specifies CATSRDIETFETQYF.

As DNA, the CDR3 is TGTGCCAGCAGCTCCAGGGACAGGGGGTCCTACAATGAGCAGTTCTTC. Its protein is CASSSRDRGSYNEQFF. This chain uses TRBV5-4 with TRBJ2-1; TRBD1 agrees at 11 bases. This CDR3 is built from 16 residues. CDR1 and CDR2 from the germline V gene are SGHNT and YYREEE (reference sequence). V trimming: 3 bases; J trimming: 1 base; junction bases outside the gene matches: 3.

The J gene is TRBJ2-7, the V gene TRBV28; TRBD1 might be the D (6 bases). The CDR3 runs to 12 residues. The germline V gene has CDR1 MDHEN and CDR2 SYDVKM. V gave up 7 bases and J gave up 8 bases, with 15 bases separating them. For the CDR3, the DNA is TGTGCCAGCAATATTCGGGACAAGAAGCAGTACTTC. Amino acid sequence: CASNIRDKKQYF.